These 15 T cell receptor beta chains were all obtained from the same sample, sequenced in a study of control samples from healthy donors and cancer patients. The protocol was immunoSEQ multiplex PCR, while the TCRdb copy is restricted to in-frame clones and leaves out a portion. Of some 130,000 clones in the sample, 92% were seen once. The source material was blood. All receptors come from a man aged 18 to 30 in good health.

The chain couples TRBV30 to TRBJ1-2, with unresolved D. Per the germline V gene, CDR1 is GTSNPN and CDR2 is SVGIG (reference sequence). CDR3 size: 14 residues. V lost 2 bases and J lost 3, with 13 bases in between. The CDR3 region has the DNA TGTGCCTGGAGTAGGGCGCCATCCGACTATGGCTACACCTTC. Its protein is CAWSRAPSDYGYTF.

This clone was picked up one time. This sequence joins TRBV6-6 and TRBJ2-1; 11 nucleotides line up with TRBD2. Germline V gives CDR1 MNHNY, CDR2 SVGAGI (reference sequence). This CDR3 contains 16 residues. The J segment lost 7 bases and the V segment lost 6 bases, leaving 11 bases of the junction unmatched. The CDR3 loop reads CASSSLAGGRGNEQFF. The CDR3 coding sequence is TGTGCCAGCAGCAGCCTAGCGGGGGGTAGGGGGAATGAGCAGTTCTTC.

V usage is TRBV19 and J usage is TRBJ2-7; 12 positions agree with TRBD1. V was pared by 4 bases and J by 6 bases, with 4 bases of the junction left unmatched. The length of the CDR3 is 14 residues. The germline gives CDR1 LNHDA, CDR2 SQIVND (reference sequence). CDR3 residues: CASSTGTGGGEQYF. The CDR3 bases are TGTGCCAGTAGTACCGGGACAGGGGGCGGCGAGCAGTACTTC.

This sequence joins TRBV6-1 and TRBJ1-1; D unresolved. The CDR3 extends over 13 amino acids. The germline gives CDR1 MNHNS, CDR2 SASEGT. Trimming took off 2 bases at V and 3 bases at J, with 7 bases between the two ends. The CDR3 DNA reads TGTGCCAGCAGTGAACGGGGAGACACTGAAGCTTTCTTT. Its translation is CASSERGDTEAFF.

The chain has TRBV7-3 and TRBJ2-1; D gene ambiguous. The V end lost 5 bases, the J end lost 9 bases, and 20 bases lay between the germline ends. This CDR3 has 15 amino acids. Germline V CDR1 and CDR2: SGHTA, FQGTGA. CDR3 nucleotide sequence: TGTGCCAGCAGCCCACGACGCGTTAGCTCTAGTGAGCAGTTCTTC. It yields the protein CASSPRRVSSSEQFF.

V is TRBV5-6 and J is TRBJ2-7; D unresolved. The germline V and J ends were trimmed by 5 bases and 4 bases, with 16 bases remaining between them. The V gene's germline CDR1 is SGHDT and CDR2 YYEEEE. This CDR3 spans 14 amino acids. The CDR3 sequence: CASSARVRLYEQYF. The CDR3 DNA reads TGTGCCAGCAGTGCTCGGGTACGGCTTTACGAGCAGTACTTC. Filled out from reference TRBV5-6 and TRBJ2-7, the complete variable domain reads DAGVTQSPTHLIKTRGQQVTLRCSPKSGHDTVSWYQQALGQGPQFIFQYYEEEERQRGNFPDRFSGHQFPNYSSELNVNALLLGDSALYLCASSARVRLYEQYFGPGTRLTVT.

The chain has TRBV7-9 and TRBJ1-6; 11 bases map to TRBD1. Per the germline V gene, CDR1 is SEHNR and CDR2 is FQNEAQ (reference sequence). J lost 9 bases, V lost 4 bases, and 5 bases had no gene match. This CDR3 is built from 15 residues. The CDR3 nucleotides read TGTGCCAGCAGCTCGGGACAGGGGGACATTTCACCCCTCCACTTT. It translates to CASSSGQGDISPLHF.

This sequence joins TRBV19 and TRBJ2-3, with 7 nucleotides matching TRBD2. J gave up 2 bases and V 5 bases, and 7 bases lay outside the gene matches. CDR3 length equals 15 residues. Germline V gene data show CDR1 as LNHDA and CDR2 as SQIVND (reference sequence). For the CDR3, the DNA is TGTGCCAGTAGTGGGGGGGGACTTTTCACAGATACGCAGTATTTT. Translated, it gives CASSGGGLFTDTQYF.

The chain recombines TRBV13 with TRBJ2-5; 8 bases are shared with TRBD2. The germline V gene encodes CDR1 PRHDT and CDR2 FYEKMQ (reference sequence). The CDR3 has 15 residues. The V segment lost 0 bases and the J segment 5 bases; nucleotides outside the gene matches: 5. The CDR3 DNA follows: TGTGCCAGCAGCTTAGGTACGGGGGGGCCGGAGACCCAGTACTTC. This translates into CASSLGTGGPETQYF.

V is TRBV5-1 and J is TRBJ2-1, with 12 positions matching TRBD2. This CDR3 has 18 residues. The V segment lost 4 bases and the J segment 9 bases; nucleotides outside the gene matches: 17. Per germline, CDR1 SGHRS and CDR2 YFSETQ. CDR3 amino acids: CASSPRTSGVGTVGEQFF. Written as DNA, the CDR3 is TGCGCCAGCAGCCCGAGGACTAGCGGGGTTGGGACGGTCGGTGAGCAGTTCTTC.

The chain joins TRBV6-6 to TRBJ2-1; D gene unclear. Trimming cost V 0 bases and J 9 bases, with 12 bases left between them. Germline V gene data show CDR1 as MNHNY and CDR2 as SVGAGI (reference sequence). The CDR3 totals 14 residues. CDR3 loop: CASSYSPPRREQFF. The CDR3 nucleotides are TGTGCCAGCAGTTACTCGCCCCCTCGGCGTGAGCAGTTCTTC.

This clone was detected a few times. The chain combines TRBV2 with TRBJ2-7, with D possibly matching TRBD2 (7 bases). Germline V gene lookup returns CDR1 SNHLY and CDR2 FYNNEI. The CDR3 sequence is 14 residues long. V shed 2 bases and J shed 6 bases, with 14 bases lying between them. CDR3 loop: CASSEFAGATEQYF. As DNA, the CDR3 is TGTGCCAGCAGTGAATTCGCGGGGGCCACCGAGCAGTACTTC.

The genes are TRBV7-3 and TRBJ2-3; 8 nucleotides agree with TRBD2. This CDR3 is 16 amino acids long. The germline V gene encodes CDR1 SGHTA and CDR2 FQGTGA. V dropped 5 bases and J dropped 3; count of bases not matched to a gene: 10. CDR3 in amino acids: CASSPISGESTDTQYF. CDR3 DNA: TGTGCCAGCAGCCCTATTAGCGGGGAGTCTACAGATACGCAGTATTTT.

This clone was detected only once. This chain joins TRBV7-9 and TRBJ1-2; D may be TRBD1 (6 bases). V shed 3 bases and J shed 2 bases, with 10 bases lying between them. From germline, CDR1 is SEHNR and CDR2 FQNEAQ (reference sequence). The CDR3 is made up of 14 amino acids. This chain's CDR3 is CASSFQGQNYGYTF. The DNA for the CDR3 is TGTGCCAGCAGCTTCCAGGGGCAGAACTATGGCTACACCTTC.

This clone has a single count. CDR3: CASSVGLRGSRLNTGELFF. For the CDR3, the DNA is TGTGCCAGCAGCGTCGGCCTGAGGGGGAGCAGGTTAAACACCGGGGAGCTGTTTTTT. The gene calls are TRBV9 and TRBJ2-2; D may be TRBD1 (6 bases). Germline assignment: CDR1 SGDLS and CDR2 YYNGEE. The CDR3 length is 19 residues. Trimming removed 2 bases at V and 2 bases at J, with 22 bases between.